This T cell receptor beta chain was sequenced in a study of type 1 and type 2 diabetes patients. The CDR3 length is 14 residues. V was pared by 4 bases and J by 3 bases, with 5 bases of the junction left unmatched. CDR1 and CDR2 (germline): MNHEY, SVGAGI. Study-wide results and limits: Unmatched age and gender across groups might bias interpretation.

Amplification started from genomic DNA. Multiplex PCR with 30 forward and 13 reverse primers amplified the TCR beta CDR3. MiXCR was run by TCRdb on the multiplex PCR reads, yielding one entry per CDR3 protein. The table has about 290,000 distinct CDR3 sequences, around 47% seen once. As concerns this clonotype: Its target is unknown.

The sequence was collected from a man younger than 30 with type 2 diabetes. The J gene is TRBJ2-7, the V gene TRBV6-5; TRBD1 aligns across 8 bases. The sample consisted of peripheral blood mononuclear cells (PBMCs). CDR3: CASSSPGGGYEQYF. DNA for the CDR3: TGTGCCAGCAGTTCCCCAGGGGGCGGCTACGAGCAGTACTTC.